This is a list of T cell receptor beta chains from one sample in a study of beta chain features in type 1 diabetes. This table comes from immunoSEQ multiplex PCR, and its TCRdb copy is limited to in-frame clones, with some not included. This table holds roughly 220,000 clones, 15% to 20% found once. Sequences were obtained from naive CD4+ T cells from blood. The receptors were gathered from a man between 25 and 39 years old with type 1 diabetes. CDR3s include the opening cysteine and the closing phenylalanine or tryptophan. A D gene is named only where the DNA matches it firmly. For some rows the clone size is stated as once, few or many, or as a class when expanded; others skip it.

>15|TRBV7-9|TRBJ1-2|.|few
CASSLALSPRDGYTF
TGTGCCAGCAGCTTAGCGCTTTCCCCCCGGGATGGCTACACCTTC
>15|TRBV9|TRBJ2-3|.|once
CASSLPGAISGTQYF
TGTGCCAGCAGCCTCCCCGGGGCCATTTCTGGTACGCAGTATTTT
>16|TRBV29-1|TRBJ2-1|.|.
CSVRTAGAPGYNEQFF
TGCAGCGTCAGAACGGCAGGGGCGCCGGGGTACAATGAGCAGTTCTTC
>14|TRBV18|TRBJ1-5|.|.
CASSVGGGNQPQHF
TGTGCCAGCTCCGTCGGGGGCGGCAATCAGCCCCAGCATTTT
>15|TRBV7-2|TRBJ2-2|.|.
CASSSQGSNTGELFF
TGTGCCAGCAGCTCGCAGGGGTCCAACACCGGGGAGCTGTTTTTT
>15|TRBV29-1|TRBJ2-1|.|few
CSVQGGQGSYNEQFF
TGCAGCGTCCAAGGAGGGCAGGGATCTTACAATGAGCAGTTCTTC
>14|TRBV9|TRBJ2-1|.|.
CASSARDTYNEQFF
TGTGCCAGCAGCGCCCGGGACACCTACAATGAGCAGTTCTTC
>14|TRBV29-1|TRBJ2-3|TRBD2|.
CSVGIAGFTDTQYF
TGCAGCGTTGGTATAGCGGGATTCACAGATACGCAGTATTTT
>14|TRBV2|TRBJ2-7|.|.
CASNRDGTSYEQYF
TGTGCCAGCAACCGGGACGGCACCTCCTACGAGCAGTACTTC
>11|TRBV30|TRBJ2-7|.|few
CAWTGAYEQYF
TGTGCCTGGACAGGGGCCTACGAGCAGTACTTC
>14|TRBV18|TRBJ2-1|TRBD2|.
CASWPGLADSQQFF
TGTGCCAGCTGGCCGGGACTAGCGGACTCCCAGCAGTTCTTC
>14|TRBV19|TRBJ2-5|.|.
CASSINKGPETQYF
TGTGCCAGTAGTATCAATAAGGGGCCAGAGACCCAGTACTTC
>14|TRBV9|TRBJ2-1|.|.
CASSVGGSYNEQFF
TGTGCCAGCAGCGTTGGGGGGTCCTACAATGAGCAGTTCTTC
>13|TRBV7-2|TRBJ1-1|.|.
CASSFTENTEAFF
TGTGCCAGCAGCTTCACAGAGAACACTGAAGCTTTCTTT
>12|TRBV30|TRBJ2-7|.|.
CAWSVGTYEQYF
TGTGCCTGGAGTGTAGGGACCTACGAGCAGTACTTC
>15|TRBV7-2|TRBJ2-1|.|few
CASRPSGEHYNEQFF
TGTGCCAGCAGACCTTCGGGAGAACACTACAATGAGCAGTTCTTC
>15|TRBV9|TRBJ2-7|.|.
CASSASVTDLYEQYF
TGTGCCAGCAGCGCCAGTGTCACAGACTTATACGAGCAGTACTTC
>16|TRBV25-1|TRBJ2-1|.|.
CASSPRDSALGNEQFF
TGTGCCAGCAGCCCCCGAGACAGTGCTTTGGGGAATGAGCAGTTCTTC
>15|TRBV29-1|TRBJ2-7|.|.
CSDHLAHEDTYEQYF
TGCAGCGACCACCTAGCGCATGAAGATACCTACGAGCAGTACTTC
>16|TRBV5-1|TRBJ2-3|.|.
CASSLDFGTSTDTQYF
TGCGCCAGCAGCTTGGATTTCGGGACCAGCACAGATACGCAGTATTTT
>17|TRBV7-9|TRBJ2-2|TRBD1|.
CASNWAWTGQDTGELFF
TGTGCCAGCAACTGGGCCTGGACGGGACAGGACACCGGGGAGCTGTTTTTT
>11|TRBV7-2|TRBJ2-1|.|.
CASSLAGEQFF
TGTGCCAGCAGCTTAGCGGGCGAGCAGTTCTTC
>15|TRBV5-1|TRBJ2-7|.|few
CASSEEGGYVVEQYF
TGCGCCAGCAGCGAGGAGGGCGGCTACGTAGTTGAGCAGTACTTC
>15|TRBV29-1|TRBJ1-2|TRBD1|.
CSGHTYTGTGDGYTF
TGCAGCGGCCATACATATACCGGGACAGGGGATGGCTACACCTTC
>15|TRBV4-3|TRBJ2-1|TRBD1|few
CASSQVRGFLNEQFF
TGCGCCAGCAGCCAAGTCAGGGGGTTCCTCAATGAGCAGTTCTTC
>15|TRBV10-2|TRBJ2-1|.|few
CASSIRGIGNNEQFF
TGCGCCAGCAGTATCAGGGGAATTGGGAACAATGAGCAGTTCTTC
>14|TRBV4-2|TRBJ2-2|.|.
CASSPLVGTGELFF
TGTGCCAGCAGCCCTCTAGTAGGCACCGGGGAGCTGTTTTTT
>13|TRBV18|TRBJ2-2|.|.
CASSPANTGELFF
TGTGCCAGCTCACCCGCGAACACCGGGGAGCTGTTTTTT
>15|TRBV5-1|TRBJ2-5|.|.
CASSQGLALKETQYF
TGCGCCAGCAGCCAGGGACTGGCCCTTAAAGAGACCCAGTACTTC
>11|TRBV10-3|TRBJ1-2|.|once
CVTKGAYGYTF
TGTGTCACCAAAGGGGCCTATGGCTACACCTTC
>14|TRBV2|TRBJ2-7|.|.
CASSHPGALSEQYF
TGTGCCAGCAGTCATCCCGGGGCCCTGAGCGAGCAGTACTTC
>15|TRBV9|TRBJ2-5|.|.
CASSLRGGFPETQYF
TGTGCCAGCAGCCTCCGGGGCGGTTTCCCCGAGACCCAGTACTTC
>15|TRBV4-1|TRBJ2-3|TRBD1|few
CASSHPTGSTDTQYF
TGCGCCAGCAGCCACCCGACAGGGAGCACAGATACGCAGTATTTT
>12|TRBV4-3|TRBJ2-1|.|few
CASNHREGEQFF
TGCGCCAGCAACCACAGGGAGGGTGAGCAGTTCTTC
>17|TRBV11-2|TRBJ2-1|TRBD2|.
CASRSRSERGSYNEQFF
TGTGCCAGCAGATCCCGATCGGAGCGGGGCTCCTACAATGAGCAGTTCTTC
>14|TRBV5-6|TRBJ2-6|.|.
CASSVLSGANVLTF
TGTGCCAGCAGCGTACTGTCTGGGGCCAACGTCCTGACTTTC
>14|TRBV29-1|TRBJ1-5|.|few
CSVEEGRGGQPQHF
TGCAGCGTTGAAGAAGGCAGGGGAGGTCAGCCCCAGCATTTT
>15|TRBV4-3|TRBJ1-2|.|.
CASSPGDSGRYGYTF
TGCGCCAGCAGCCCAGGGGACTCGGGCCGCTATGGCTACACCTTC
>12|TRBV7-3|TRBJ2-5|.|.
CASSLPQETQYF
TGTGCCAGCAGCTTACCGCAAGAGACCCAGTACTTC
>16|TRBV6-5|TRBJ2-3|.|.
CASSSRTLPRTDTQYF
TGTGCCAGCAGTTCCCGGACACTCCCTCGCACAGATACGCAGTATTTT
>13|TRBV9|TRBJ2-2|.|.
CASSVGSTGELFF
TGTGCCAGCAGCGTAGGCAGCACCGGGGAGCTGTTTTTT
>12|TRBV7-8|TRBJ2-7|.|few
CASSRETYEQYF
TGTGCCAGCAGCCGGGAAACCTACGAGCAGTACTTC
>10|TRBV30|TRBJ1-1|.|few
CASIRVSAFF
TGTGCCTCCATTCGTGTATCAGCTTTCTTT
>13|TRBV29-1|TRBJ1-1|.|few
CSVEGASYYEAFF
TGCAGCGTTGAAGGCGCCAGCTACTATGAAGCTTTCTTT
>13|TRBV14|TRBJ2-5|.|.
CASSQGAQETQYF
TGTGCCAGCAGCCAAGGGGCGCAAGAGACCCAGTACTTC
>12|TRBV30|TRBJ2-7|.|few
CAWEVGTYEQYF
TGTGCCTGGGAAGTGGGAACCTACGAGCAGTACTTC
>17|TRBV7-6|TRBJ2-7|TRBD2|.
CASSPGEGTGFSYEQYF
TGTGCCAGCAGCCCGGGGGAGGGCACAGGCTTTTCCTACGAGCAGTACTTC
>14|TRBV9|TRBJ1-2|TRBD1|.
CASSVDTGEGGYTF
TGTGCCAGCAGCGTAGACACAGGGGAAGGAGGCTACACCTTC
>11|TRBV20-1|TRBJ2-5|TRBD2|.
CSMTSGNPQYF
TGCAGTATGACTAGCGGGAACCCCCAGTACTTC
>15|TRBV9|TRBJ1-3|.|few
CASSVGTGSGNTIYF
TGTGCCAGCAGCGTAGGAACAGGGAGTGGAAACACCATATATTTT
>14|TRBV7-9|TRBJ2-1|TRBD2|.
CASSLPGLATEQFF
TGTGCCAGCAGCTTGCCGGGACTAGCGACAGAGCAGTTCTTC
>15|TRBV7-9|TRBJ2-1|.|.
CASLLQGLTYNEQFF
TGTGCCAGCCTGTTGCAGGGGTTAACCTACAATGAGCAGTTCTTC
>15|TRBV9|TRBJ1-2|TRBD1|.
CASSATGTGDYGYTF
TGTGCCAGCAGCGCGACAGGGACGGGCGACTATGGCTACACCTTC
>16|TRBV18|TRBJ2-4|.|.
CASSPGLRLAKNIQYF
TGTGCCAGCTCACCTGGACTGAGACTAGCCAAAAACATTCAGTACTTC